These 31 T cell receptor beta chains share one sample of origin, sequenced in a study of cytomegalovirus exposure and HLA in healthy donors. PCR was performed using 60 Vbeta and 13 Jbeta primers. Repertoires were generated with immunoSEQ multiplex PCR, while TCRdb's copy carries only in-frame clones and drops some. The data show some 150,000 clones, approximately 72% seen once. What was sequenced was PBMCs. Every receptor here comes from a human donor in good health.

The V gene is TRBV5-1, the J gene TRBJ2-1; 10 bases are shared with TRBD2. CDR1 and CDR2 from the germline V gene are SGHRS and YFSETQ. This CDR3 comprises 15 residues. Germline trimming cut 1 base from V and 4 bases from J; bases unmatched to any gene: 2. The CDR3 loop is CASSLTSGAYNEQFF. CDR3 sequence (DNA): TGCGCCAGCAGCTTGACTAGCGGGGCATACAATGAGCAGTTCTTC.

This clone was found a few times. The rearrangement links TRBV10-3 to TRBJ2-7, with a possible D match to TRBD1 (5 bases). CDR3 size: 15 residues. Trimming removed 3 bases at V and 2 bases at J, with 14 bases between. Looked up from germline, CDR1 is ENHRY and CDR2 is SYGVKD. The CDR3 loop reads CAISDPNRRTYEQYF. CDR3 sequence (DNA): TGTGCCATCAGTGACCCGAACAGGAGAACCTACGAGCAGTACTTC.

V usage is TRBV30 and J usage is TRBJ1-5; 7 nucleotides line up with TRBD1. The CDR3 covers 12 residues. Per the germline V gene, CDR1 is GTSNPN and CDR2 is SVGIG (reference sequence). J was trimmed by 4 bases and V by 3 bases; bases with no gene match: 0. CDR3 nucleotides: TGTGCCTGGAGACAGGGGAATCAGCCCCAGCATTTT. Protein sequence: CAWRQGNQPQHF.

V usage is TRBV29-1 and J usage is TRBJ2-7; D might be TRBD1 (6 bases). CDR1 and CDR2 from the germline V gene are SQVTM and ANQGSEA. The CDR3 is 14 residues long. V was pared by 5 bases and J by 0 bases, with 14 bases between. DNA of the CDR3: TGCAGCGTTTCCAGGGGATTGGCCTCCTACGAGCAGTACTTC. It translates to CSVSRGLASYEQYF.

This chain uses TRBV6-1 with TRBJ1-3, with D perhaps TRBD1 (5 bases). Germline CDR1 is MNHNS and CDR2 is SASEGT. The CDR3 is made up of 16 amino acids. V lost 2 bases, J lost 2 bases, and 13 bases lay in between. The CDR3 DNA sequence: TGTGCCAGCAGTGAACTCGGGGGAGGGACTGGAAACACCATATATTTT. Translated, it gives CASSELGGGTGNTIYF.

There are a few counts of this clone. The J gene is TRBJ2-5, the V gene TRBV6-1, with a tentative D call TRBD1 (6 bases). Germline values: CDR1 MNHNS, CDR2 SASEGT. Trimming shortened V by 4 bases and J by 2 bases, and 14 bases separated the two germline ends. This CDR3 has 15 amino acids. The CDR3 DNA follows: TGTGCCAGCAGTGGTCCATATACAGGGCAAGAGACCCAGTACTTC. This codes for CASSGPYTGQETQYF.

V is TRBV5-1 and J is TRBJ2-1, with TRBD2 as a possible D gene (5 bases). Germline CDR1 and CDR2: SGHRS and YFSETQ. V was cut by 4 bases and J by 9 bases, with 8 bases left in between. CDR3 length equals 11 residues. The CDR3 sequence is CASSLGGEQFF. DNA of the CDR3: TGCGCCAGCAGCCTAGGAGGTGAGCAGTTCTTC.

The chain couples TRBV5-1 to TRBJ2-1, with 11 bases lining up with TRBD2. After removal of 3 bases from V and 6 bases from J, the junction contained 5 bases not matched to a gene. The CDR3 has 15 amino acids. Germline V gives CDR1 SGHRS, CDR2 YFSETQ. The CDR3 bases are TGCGCCAGCAGCTGGGGTAGCGGGGGGGCCAATGAGCAGTTCTTC. Its protein product is CASSWGSGGANEQFF.

The rearrangement joins TRBV6-5 to TRBJ1-2, with 7 bases lining up with TRBD1. V dropped 5 bases and J dropped 6; count of bases not matched to a gene: 9. The CDR3 is made up of 14 amino acids. Germline loops: CDR1 MNHEY, CDR2 SVGAGI. The CDR3 region is CASSTRGQNHGYTF. CDR3 DNA sequence: TGTGCCAGCAGTACCCGGGGACAGAATCATGGCTACACCTTC.

The CDR3 region has the DNA TGTGCCAGCAGTCGACAGGGGAGGAATAGTGGCTACACCTTC. This translates into CASSRQGRNSGYTF. The genes are TRBV6-5 and TRBJ1-2; TRBD1 aligns across 8 bases. V shed 5 bases, J shed 7 bases, and the junction held 9 bases outside the gene matches. This CDR3 region has 14 residues. The germline CDR1 and CDR2 sequences are MNHEY and SVGAGI.

The V and J genes are TRBV9 and TRBJ2-5; 13 nucleotides agree with TRBD2. This CDR3 region has 16 residues. Germline loops: CDR1 SGDLS, CDR2 YYNGEE. J gave up 0 bases and V 3 bases, and 2 bases lay outside the gene matches. CDR3 bases: TGTGCCAGCAGCGCGGGACTAGCGGGGAACCAAGAGACCCAGTACTTC. Amino acids: CASSAGLAGNQETQYF. Combining the CDR3 with reference TRBV9 and TRBJ2-5 gives the whole variable domain DSGVTQTPKHLITATGQRVTLRCSPRSGDLSVYWYQQSLDQGLQFLIQYYNGEERAKGNILERFSAQQFPDLHSELNLSSLELGDSALYFCASSAGLAGNQETQYFGPGTRLLVL.

This clone was detected once. The V and J genes are TRBV5-1 and TRBJ1-3; D not resolved. The germline V gene has CDR1 SGHRS and CDR2 YFSETQ. The CDR3 runs to 13 residues. Trimming left V 4 bases short and J 4 bases short, with 9 bases between. The CDR3, as DNA: TGCGCCAGCAGCGCGAATGTGGGAAACACCATATATTTT. Translation gives CASSANVGNTIYF.

The rearrangement links TRBV2 to TRBJ1-6; no clear D gene. This CDR3 has 14 residues. Germline loops: CDR1 SNHLY, CDR2 FYNNEI. Trimming stripped 3 bases from V and 7 bases from J, with 10 bases between. The CDR3 loop is CASSERERNSPLHF. The CDR3 DNA reads TGTGCCAGCAGTGAGAGGGAAAGGAATTCACCCCTCCACTTT.

The rearrangement uses TRBV19 and TRBJ2-1; D perhaps matches TRBD1 (6 bases). Germline V gene lookup returns CDR1 LNHDA and CDR2 SQIVND (reference sequence). The V gene lost 3 bases and the J gene lost 9 bases, with 12 bases spanning the gap. The CDR3 totals 13 residues. CDR3 in amino acids: CASSIRDTVEQFF. CDR3 bases: TGTGCCAGTAGTATCCGGGACACGGTTGAGCAGTTCTTC.

The chain links TRBV13 to TRBJ2-4; the match to TRBD2 covers 11 bases. J lost 3 bases, V lost 5 bases, and 6 bases had no gene match. The CDR3 totals 16 residues. In germline, CDR1 is PRHDT, CDR2 FYEKMQ (reference sequence). Here the CDR3 reads CASSLIAGGGKNIQYF. The CDR3, as DNA: TGTGCCAGCAGCCTAATAGCGGGGGGGGGCAAAAACATTCAGTACTTC.

V and J are TRBV4-2 and TRBJ2-7; 10 bases are a match to TRBD1. The V segment lost 4 bases and the J segment 3 bases; nucleotides outside the gene matches: 6. CDR1 and CDR2 from the germline V gene are LGHNA and YNFKEQ. The CDR3 runs 15 residues. CDR3 loop: CASSLSGTGDYEQYF. For the CDR3, the DNA is TGTGCCAGCAGCCTCTCCGGGACAGGGGACTACGAGCAGTACTTC.

The genes are TRBV27 and TRBJ2-2; 7 bases fit TRBD2. This CDR3 contains 15 residues. Losses at the gene ends were 6 bases for V and 6 bases for J; bases not matched to a gene: 10. Germline loops: CDR1 MNHEY, CDR2 SMNVEV (reference sequence). CDR3 region: CASRVTGGHPGELFF. As DNA, the CDR3 is TGTGCCAGCAGAGTGACGGGGGGTCACCCCGGGGAGCTGTTTTTT.

This chain uses TRBV2 with TRBJ1-4; 8 bases map to TRBD1. CDR1 and CDR2 from the germline V gene are SNHLY and FYNNEI. This CDR3 is 17 amino acids long. V shed 8 bases and J 0 bases; nucleotides not matched to a gene: 11. CDR3 nucleotide sequence: TGTGCCAGCCAGAACCCGGGACAGGCGTCAACTAATGAAAAACTGTTTTTT. This codes for CASQNPGQASTNEKLFF.

V gene TRBV6-1 combines with J gene TRBJ1-1; D may be TRBD1 (6 bases). Between the trimmed V and J ends, which lost 6 bases and 2 bases, there was a span of 13 bases. Germline assignment: CDR1 MNHNS and CDR2 SASEGT. The CDR3 runs 14 residues. In DNA, the CDR3 is TGTGCCAGCAGCCAGGGGTGGGCAAACACTGAAGCTTTCTTT. This gives the protein CASSQGWANTEAFF.

The chain carries TRBV23-1 and TRBJ1-5; weak D call: TRBD1 (6 bases). TRBV23-1 is annotated as an ORF whose role is uncertain. The CDR3 runs to 16 residues. The ends were cut back, 0 bases at V and 6 bases at J, with 15 bases in the middle. The CDR3 nucleotides are TGCGCCAGCAGTCAATCGGGACACGAGCTAGGTCAGCCCCAGCATTTT. It codes for CASSQSGHELGQPQHF.

The chain combines TRBV19 with TRBJ1-2; D gene unclear. The ends were cut back, 8 bases at V and 4 bases at J, with 11 bases in the middle. Per the germline V gene, CDR1 is LNHDA and CDR2 is SQIVND (reference sequence). This CDR3 contains 12 residues. CDR3 amino acids: CASQAASYGYTF. The DNA for the CDR3 is TGTGCCAGTCAAGCGGCCTCCTATGGCTACACCTTC.

This clone occurred once. The rearrangement uses TRBV2 and TRBJ1-1, with D tentatively TRBD1 (5 bases). Germline-derived CDR1 and CDR2 are SNHLY and FYNNEI. The CDR3 length is 14 residues. Trimming left V 5 bases short and J 0 bases short, with 10 bases between. CDR3 sequence: CASSKGRMNTEAFF. The CDR3 DNA follows: TGTGCCAGCAGTAAGGGGAGGATGAACACTGAAGCTTTCTTT.

The rearrangement joins TRBV11-1 to TRBJ1-4; tentatively, D is TRBD1 (6 bases). Deletions cut 4 bases from V and 4 bases from J, with 10 bases between. Germline V CDR1 and CDR2: SGHAT, FQDESV (reference sequence). This CDR3 has 14 residues. In DNA, the CDR3 is TGTGCCAGCAGCTACGGACAGAGTAATGAAAAACTGTTTTTT. Translation gives CASSYGQSNEKLFF.

The chain is built from TRBV9 and TRBJ1-6, with TRBD1 identical over 11 bases. V lost 4 bases, J lost 7 bases, and 10 bases stayed unmatched. CDR3 length: 17 residues. Germline V CDR1 and CDR2: SGDLS, YYNGEE. The CDR3: CASSPRTGGLINSPLHF. The DNA of the CDR3 is TGTGCCAGCAGCCCCCGGACAGGGGGCCTTATCAATTCACCCCTCCACTTT. Looking up the rest from reference TRBV9 and TRBJ1-6 gives the full variable domain: DSGVTQTPKHLITATGQRVTLRCSPRSGDLSVYWYQQSLDQGLQFLIQYYNGEERAKGNILERFSAQQFPDLHSELNLSSLELGDSALYFCASSPRTGGLINSPLHFGNGTRLTVT.

The chain couples TRBV7-8 to TRBJ2-1; 9 nucleotides agree with TRBD2. This CDR3 is 16 amino acids long. The germline V gene encodes CDR1 SGHVS and CDR2 FQNEAQ. J lost 4 bases, V lost 1 base, and 5 bases had no gene match. CDR3 region: CASSLGRGGFYNEQFF. DNA for the CDR3: TGTGCCAGCAGCTTAGGGCGGGGGGGCTTTTACAATGAGCAGTTCTTC.

V gene TRBV7-6 combines with J gene TRBJ2-7, with 7 bases fitting TRBD1. This CDR3 spans 15 amino acids. Losses at the gene ends were 4 bases for V and 2 bases for J; bases not matched to a gene: 8. The germline gives CDR1 SGHVS, CDR2 FNYEAQ. The CDR3 DNA is TGTGCCAGCAGCTACCCGGCACAGGGGACCTACGAGCAGTACTTC. Translated: CASSYPAQGTYEQYF.

J is TRBJ1-2 and V is TRBV6-1, with D possibly matching TRBD1 (5 bases). The CDR3 runs to 15 residues. V lost 6 bases and J 6 bases, leaving 20 bases between the germline ends. Germline values: CDR1 MNHNS, CDR2 SASEGT. The CDR3 bases are TGTGCCAGCAGGGGGCAGGGAGGGATTTCGCATGGCTACACCTTC. As protein: CASRGQGGISHGYTF.

The chain recombines TRBV27 with TRBJ2-1; 7 nucleotides align to TRBD1. The CDR3 loop spans 14 amino acids. CDR1 is MNHEY and CDR2 is SMNVEV in the germline V gene (reference sequence). After removal of 8 bases from V and 2 bases from J, the junction contained 6 bases not matched to a gene. This CDR3 is CASSRQGTYNEQFF. Written as DNA, the CDR3 is TGTGCCAGCTCCCGACAGGGAACCTACAATGAGCAGTTCTTC.

The chain couples TRBV5-1 to TRBJ1-2; perhaps TRBD1 as D (6 bases). Germline CDR1 is SGHRS and CDR2 is YFSETQ. CDR3 length equals 15 residues. Trimming pared 4 bases from V and 3 bases from J, leaving 16 bases between. The CDR3 DNA follows: TGCGCCAGCAGCCTCTCGGGGGGGGCCGACTATGGCTACACCTTC. Encoded protein: CASSLSGGADYGYTF.

The gene calls are TRBV6-1 and TRBJ1-5; D gene ambiguous. The germline CDR1 and CDR2 sequences are MNHNS and SASEGT. The CDR3 loop spans 15 amino acids. Trimming left V 1 base short and J 0 bases short, with 7 bases between. The CDR3 loop reads CASSEVAGSNQPQHF. The CDR3, as DNA: TGTGCCAGCAGTGAAGTAGCCGGTAGCAATCAGCCCCAGCATTTT.

This clone was picked up a small number of times. The chain links TRBV6-1 to TRBJ1-5, with 7 bases lining up with TRBD1. V dropped 5 bases and J dropped 7; count of bases not matched to a gene: 8. This CDR3 is built from 14 residues. Germline CDR1 and CDR2: MNHNS and SASEGT. Here the CDR3 DNA reads TGTGCCAGCAGTACAGACAGGGCTTGGCAGCCCCAGCATTTT. Encoded protein: CASSTDRAWQPQHF.